This TCR beta chain was identified during a study of CXCR4 blockade with PD-1 therapy in pancreatic cancer (dated by TCRdb to about 2019). At the level of the whole study: Multiplex immunohistochemistry and TCRbeta immunosequencing of resected pancreatic ductal adenocarcinoma were combined in the study with ex vivo slice culture in which PD-1 and CXCR4 blockade were tested. To look at intratumoral heterogeneity, the researchers TCR-sequenced two geographically distinct regions from each of 6 tumors.

Using the immunoSEQ Assay at Adaptive Biotechnologies, the researchers immunosequenced TCRbeta CDR3 regions from the extracted DNA. Turning to the authors' computational methods: To measure the absolute abundance of each unique TCRbeta CDR3, the sequences were collapsed and filtered. Clonality, calculated using only productive in-frame rearrangements, was defined as 1 minus Pielou's evenness. Regional overlap was evaluated by tracking the top 100 nucleotide rearrangements across paired samples, and paired versus unrelated samples were compared using the Morisita index. The immunoSEQ Rearrangement Details tool was used to assess whether nucleotide rearrangements converged onto identical amino acid sequences. Not all clones reach the TCRdb copy of this immuneACCESS table, which keeps in-frame sequences only. Checked studies attribute under half of the gap to unresolved V genes and leave the rest unexplained. V and J calls and clone size come straight from that table; D and trimming were deduced from the DNA. This sample is represented by thousands of clones; around 50% of them were singletons. The top ten clonotypes cover more than 6.5% of the sample.

None of the patients whose archived tumor blocks were used had received neoadjuvant therapy prior to resection. In the preserved-tissue arm of the study, about 30 surgical resection samples from roughly 25 previously untreated pancreatic ductal adenocarcinoma patients were used. For the resection arm, DNA was extracted from ten 5-micron curls of FFPE tumor adjacent to the multiplex immunohistochemistry slide. This clone was recorded a few times. Its antigen is unknown. It has no much larger one-base neighbor in the sample; base qualities were not kept. From V the trimming removes 2 bases and from J it removes 2 bases, while the gene matches leave 1 base of the junction unaccounted for. CDR1 and CDR2 are drawn from the germline V gene (reference sequence): LNHDA, SQIVND. From cysteine to phenylalanine, the CDR3 is 14 amino acids long. Of all the DNA, just the CDR3 is kept, 42 bases in frame from base 1.

Study-level results and caveats: Tumors showed clonal expansion, with mean productive clonality 0.14 versus 0.05 in healthy blood, but clonality did not correlate with survival. Because only TCRbeta chains were sequenced, true antigen-specificity overlap among the convergent dominant clones remained unconfirmed, awaiting paired alpha-beta single-cell sequencing. A strong correlation was found between amino acid clone frequency and the number of distinct nucleotide rearrangements encoding each amino acid clone, suggesting convergent selection by common tumor antigens.

Sequenced material: tumor tissue. The sequence was obtained from a human donor with pancreatic ductal adenocarcinoma. The rearrangement joined TRBV19 to TRBJ2-7, with TRBD1 identical over 9 junction bases. The CDR3 region reads CASSIRTGAYEQYF. DNA sequence: TGTGCCAGTAGTATAAGGACAGGGGCCTACGAGCAGTACTTC.